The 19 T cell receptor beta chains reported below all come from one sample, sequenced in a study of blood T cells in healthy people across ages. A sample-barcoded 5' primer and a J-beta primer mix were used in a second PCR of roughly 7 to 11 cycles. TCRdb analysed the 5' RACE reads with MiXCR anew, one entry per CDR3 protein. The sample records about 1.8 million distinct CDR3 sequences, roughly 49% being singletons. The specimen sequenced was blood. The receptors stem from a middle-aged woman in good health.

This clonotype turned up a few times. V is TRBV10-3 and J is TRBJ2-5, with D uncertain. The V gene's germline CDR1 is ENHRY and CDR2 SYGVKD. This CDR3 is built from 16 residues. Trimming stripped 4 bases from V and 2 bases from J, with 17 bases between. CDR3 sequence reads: CAISGGKALPQETQYF. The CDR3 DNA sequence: TGTGCCATCAGTGGGGGTAAAGCCCTGCCTCAAGAGACCCAGTACTTC.

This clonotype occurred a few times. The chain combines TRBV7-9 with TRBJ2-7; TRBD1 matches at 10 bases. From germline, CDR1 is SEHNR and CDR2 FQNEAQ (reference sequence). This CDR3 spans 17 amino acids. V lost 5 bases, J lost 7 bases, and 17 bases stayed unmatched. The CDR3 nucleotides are TGTGCCAGCAGCCTAAGGACAGGGGGGCACCTTTACAATGAGCAGTACTTC. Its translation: CASSLRTGGHLYNEQYF.

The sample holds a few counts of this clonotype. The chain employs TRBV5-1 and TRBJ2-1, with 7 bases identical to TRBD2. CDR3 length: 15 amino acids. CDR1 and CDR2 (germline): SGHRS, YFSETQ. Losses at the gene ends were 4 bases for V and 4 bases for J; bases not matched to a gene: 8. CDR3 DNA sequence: TGCGCCAGCAGCAACAGCGGGGTGGATTACAATGAGCAGTTCTTC. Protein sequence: CASSNSGVDYNEQFF. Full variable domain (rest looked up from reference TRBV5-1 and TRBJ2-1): KAGVTQTPRYLIKTRGQQVTLSCSPISGHRSVSWYQQTPGQGLQFLFEYFSETQRNKGNFPGRFSGRQFSNSRSEMNVSTLELGDSALYLCASSNSGVDYNEQFFGPGTRLTVL.

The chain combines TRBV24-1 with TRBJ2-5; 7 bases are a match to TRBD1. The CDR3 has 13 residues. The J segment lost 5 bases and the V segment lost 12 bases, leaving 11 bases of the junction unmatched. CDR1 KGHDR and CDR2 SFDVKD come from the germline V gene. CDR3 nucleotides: TGTGCCGCTCAAGGGGGCTGGGGGGAGACCCAGTACTTC. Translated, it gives CAAQGGWGETQYF.

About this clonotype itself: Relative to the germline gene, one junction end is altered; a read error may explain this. The CDR3 region has the DNA TGTGCCAGCAGGCAAGGGGGCATAAGCTCCTACGAGCGGTACTTC. Translated: CASRQGGISSYERYF. The V call is TRBV28, the J call TRBJ2-7; TRBD1 aligns across 7 bases. CDR1 and CDR2 from the germline V gene are MDHEN and SYDVKM. This CDR3 has 15 amino acids.

The CDR3 sequence: CASSRDRSRNQPQHF. For the CDR3, the DNA is TGTGCCAGTAGTAGAGATCGCTCTCGCAATCAGCCCCAGCATTTT. V and J are TRBV19 and TRBJ1-5; D is uncertain. Trimming removed 4 bases from V and 2 bases from J, with 12 bases in between. Germline lookup yields CDR1 LNHDA and CDR2 SQIVND (reference sequence). The CDR3 is made up of 15 amino acids.

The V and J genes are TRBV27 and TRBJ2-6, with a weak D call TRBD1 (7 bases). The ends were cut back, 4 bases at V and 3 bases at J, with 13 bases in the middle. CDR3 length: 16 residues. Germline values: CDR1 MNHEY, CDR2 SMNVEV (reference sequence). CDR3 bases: TGTGCCAGCAGTTCCAGGGGGGTCGGTGGGGCCAACGTCCTGACTTTC. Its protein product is CASSSRGVGGANVLTF.

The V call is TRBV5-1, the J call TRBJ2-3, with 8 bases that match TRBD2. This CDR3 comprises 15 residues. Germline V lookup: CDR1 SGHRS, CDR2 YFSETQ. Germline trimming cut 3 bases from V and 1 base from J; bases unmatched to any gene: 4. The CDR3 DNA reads TGCGCCAGCAGCTGGGGACTAGTCGGCACAGATACGCAGTATTTT. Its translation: CASSWGLVGTDTQYF.

The CDR3 DNA follows: TGTGCCAGCAGGGTAACAGGGGGCACGGAGACCCAGTACTTC. It codes for CASRVTGGTETQYF. The chain recombines TRBV28 with TRBJ2-5; 9 bases fit TRBD1. The J segment lost 5 bases and the V segment lost 6 bases, leaving 7 bases of the junction unmatched. Germline V gene data show CDR1 as MDHEN and CDR2 as SYDVKM. CDR3 length equals 14 residues.

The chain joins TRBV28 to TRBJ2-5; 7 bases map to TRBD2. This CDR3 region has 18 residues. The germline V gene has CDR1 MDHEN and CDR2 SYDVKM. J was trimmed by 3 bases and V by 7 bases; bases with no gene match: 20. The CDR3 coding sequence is TGTGCCAGCATAGGGTGGGGGGGAGCGCACCTAGGAAAAGAGACCCAGTACTTC. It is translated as CASIGWGGAHLGKETQYF.

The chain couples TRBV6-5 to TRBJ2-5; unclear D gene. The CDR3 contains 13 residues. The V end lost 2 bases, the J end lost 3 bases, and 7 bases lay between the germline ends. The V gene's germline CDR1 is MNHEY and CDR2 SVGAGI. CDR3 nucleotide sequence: TGTGCCAGCAGTTACCGGCAGGAAGAGACCCAGTACTTC. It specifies CASSYRQEETQYF.

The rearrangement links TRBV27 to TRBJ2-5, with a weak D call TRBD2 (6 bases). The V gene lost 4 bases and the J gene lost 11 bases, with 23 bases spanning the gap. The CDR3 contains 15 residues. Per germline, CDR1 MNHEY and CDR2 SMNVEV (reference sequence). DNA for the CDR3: TGTGCCAGCAGTTCTCGGGGGACCATAGGGAATGAGCAGTACTTC. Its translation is CASSSRGTIGNEQYF.

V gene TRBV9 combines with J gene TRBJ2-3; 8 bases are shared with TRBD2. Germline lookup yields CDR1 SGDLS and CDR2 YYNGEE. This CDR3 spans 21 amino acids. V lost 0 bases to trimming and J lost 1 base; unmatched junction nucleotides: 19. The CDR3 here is CASSVAYMDGRSGGRTDTQYF. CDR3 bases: TGTGCCAGCAGCGTAGCGTATATGGATGGACGGAGCGGGGGCCGCACAGATACGCAGTATTTT.

As DNA, the CDR3 is TGTGCCAGCAGGGGAGCGGGGTACTACGAGCAGTACTTC. It encodes CASRGAGYYEQYF. The chain is built from TRBV6-5 and TRBJ2-4, with TRBD2 identical over 7 bases. The J call is uncertain, as TRBJ2-7 better fits the DNA end. CDR1 and CDR2 from the germline V gene are MNHEY and SVGAGI. This CDR3 has 13 amino acids.

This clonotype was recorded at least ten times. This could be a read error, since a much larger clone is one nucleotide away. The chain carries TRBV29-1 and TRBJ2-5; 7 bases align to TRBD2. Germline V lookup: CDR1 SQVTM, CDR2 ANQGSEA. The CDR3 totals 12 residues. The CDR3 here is CRVKSGVSEQYF. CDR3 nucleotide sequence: TGCAGGGTGAAAAGCGGGGTGAGTGAGCAGTACTTC.

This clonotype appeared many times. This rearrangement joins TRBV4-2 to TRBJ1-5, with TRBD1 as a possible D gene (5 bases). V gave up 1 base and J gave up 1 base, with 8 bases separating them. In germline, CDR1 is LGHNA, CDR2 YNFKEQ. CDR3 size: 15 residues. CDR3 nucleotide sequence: TGTGCCAGCAGCCAAGGGGGCGCGAGCAATCAGCCCCAGCATTTT. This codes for CASSQGGASNQPQHF.

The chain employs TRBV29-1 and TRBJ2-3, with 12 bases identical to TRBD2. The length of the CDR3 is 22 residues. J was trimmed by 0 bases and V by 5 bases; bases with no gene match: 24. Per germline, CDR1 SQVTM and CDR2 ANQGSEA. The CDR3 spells CSVRPRGPTSGGPDFSTDTQYF. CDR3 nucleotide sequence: TGCAGCGTTCGTCCGAGAGGGCCCACTAGCGGGGGGCCGGACTTTAGCACAGATACGCAGTATTTT.

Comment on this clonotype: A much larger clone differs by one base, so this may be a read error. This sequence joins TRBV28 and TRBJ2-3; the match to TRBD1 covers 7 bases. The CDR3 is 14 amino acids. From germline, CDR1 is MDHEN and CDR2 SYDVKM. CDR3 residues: CANSFGTGTDTQYF. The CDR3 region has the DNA TGTGCCAACAGTTTCGGGACAGGCACAGATACGCAGTATTTT.

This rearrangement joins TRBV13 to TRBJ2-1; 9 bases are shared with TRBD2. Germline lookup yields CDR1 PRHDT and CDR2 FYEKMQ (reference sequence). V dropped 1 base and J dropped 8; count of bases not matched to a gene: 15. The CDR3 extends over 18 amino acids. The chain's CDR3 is CASSLASSAGGSPDEQFF. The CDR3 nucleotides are TGTGCCAGCAGCTTAGCCTCTTCTGCGGGGGGGTCACCGGATGAGCAGTTCTTC.